This T cell receptor beta chain derives from a study of shared clonotypes between healthy human individuals. The table came from immunoSEQ multiplex PCR; TCRdb's copy has only in-frame clones and leaves some out. The data show over 1.5 million clones, with approximately 98% seen just once and roughly 0.45% held by the top ten. CDR3 length: 15 residues. Trimming removed 7 bases from V and 4 bases from J, with 18 bases in between. Germline V gene sequence: CDR1 SGHVS, CDR2 FNYEAQ. The donors were adults (healthy and HIV-negative) with no recent acute infections or vaccinations. Sample: naive CD4+ T cells sorted from blood. Subset denoted: CD45RA+ positively selected. The receptor comes from a man aged 25 to 45 in good health. The chain carries TRBV7-6 and TRBJ2-3; TRBD2 is a possible D gene (5 bases). The CDR3 region has the DNA TGTGCCAGCACCAACCCCCCTGTCGGGGCAGATACGCAGTATTTT. Protein: CASTNPPVGADTQYF.